Many counts were recorded for the clone carrying this T cell receptor (beta chain). This specimen belongs to a study of identical twins. TCRdb reprocessed the 5' RACE reads with MiXCR, giving one entry per CDR3 protein. Of about 300,000 distinct CDR3 sequences in the sample, over 9% were seen once. The data were also submitted as part of a second study, on yellow fever vaccine responses in identical twins.

This TCR was recovered from a woman aged 18-35 years in good health. The sequenced sample consisted of CD8+ T cells sorted from blood.

The CDR3 protein is CASSRWGLADYNEQFF. Written as DNA, the CDR3 is TGTGCCAGCAGCCGATGGGGGCTAGCGGACTACAATGAGCAGTTCTTC. The chain joins TRBV25-1 to TRBJ2-1; a possible D gene is TRBD2 (7 bases). Germline-derived CDR1 and CDR2 are MGHDK and SYGVNS. The V and J ends lost 6 bases and 3 bases respectively, with 18 bases between them. This CDR3 region has 16 residues. The whole variable domain, remainder taken from reference TRBV25-1 and TRBJ2-1, is EADIYQTPRYLVIGTGKKITLECSQTMGHDKMYWYQQDPGMELHLIHYSYGVNSTEKGDLSSESTVSRIRTEHFPLTLESARPSHTSQYLCASSRWGLADYNEQFFGPGTRLTVL.